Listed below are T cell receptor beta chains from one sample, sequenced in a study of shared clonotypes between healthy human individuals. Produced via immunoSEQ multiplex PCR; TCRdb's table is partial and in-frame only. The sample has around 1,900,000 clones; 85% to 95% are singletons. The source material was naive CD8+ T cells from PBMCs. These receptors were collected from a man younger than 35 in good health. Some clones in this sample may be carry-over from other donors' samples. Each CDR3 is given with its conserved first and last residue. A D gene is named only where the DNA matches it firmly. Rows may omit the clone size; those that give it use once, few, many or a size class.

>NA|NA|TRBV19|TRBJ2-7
TGTGCCAGTAGTACGCACGTTACCTACGAGCAGTACTTC
CASSTHVTYEQYF
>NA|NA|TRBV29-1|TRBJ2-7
TGCAGCGTTGCGGGGGCTAGCGGTTTCCAGTACTTC
CSVAGASGFQYF
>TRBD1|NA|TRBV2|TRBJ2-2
TGTGCCAGCAGCGAGACAGGGGGCCGTTCCTCCGGGGAGCTGTTTTTT
CASSETGGRSSGELFF
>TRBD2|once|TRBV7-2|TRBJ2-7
TGTGCCAGCAGCTTAGGGGCCAAGCGGGAGGGCCGAAACGAGCAGTACTTC
CASSLGAKREGRNEQYF
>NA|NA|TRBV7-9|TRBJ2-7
TGTGCCAGCAGCCCCGGAGGCAACCACTACGAGCAGTACTTC
CASSPGGNHYEQYF
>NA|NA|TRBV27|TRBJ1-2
TGTGCCAGCAGTCCTAAAATCCTTACCGGGCCGCCTACTAACTATGGCTACACCTTC
CASSPKILTGPPTNYGYTF
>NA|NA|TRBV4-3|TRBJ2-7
TGCGCCAGCAGCCAGGGATTAGTGGAAATGGTCTACGAGCAGTACTTC
CASSQGLVEMVYEQYF
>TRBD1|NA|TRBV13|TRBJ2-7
TGTGCCAGCAGTCCCACCGGGACAGGGACGTACGAGCAGTACTTC
CASSPTGTGTYEQYF
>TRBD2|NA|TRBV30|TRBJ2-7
TGTGCCTGGAGTCGTGGACTAGCCGAGCAGTACTTC
CAWSRGLAEQYF
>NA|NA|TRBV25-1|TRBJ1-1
TGTGCCAGCAGGACCACTTGGGGGGCCACTGAAGCTTTCTTT
CASRTTWGATEAFF
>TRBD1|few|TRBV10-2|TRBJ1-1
TGCGCCACAAGGGACAGGAAGAACACTGAAGCTTTCTTT
CATRDRKNTEAFF
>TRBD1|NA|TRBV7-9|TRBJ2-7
TGTGCCAGCAGCTTAGCGGGAAACAGGGGGGACGAGCAGTACTTC
CASSLAGNRGDEQYF
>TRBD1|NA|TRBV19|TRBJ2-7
TGTGCCAGTAGTATAAGGCAGGGGGTTATCAACGAGCAGTACTTC
CASSIRQGVINEQYF
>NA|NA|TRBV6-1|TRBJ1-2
TGTGCCAGCAGTGATGTAACAGGATCTTATGGCTACACCTTC
CASSDVTGSYGYTF
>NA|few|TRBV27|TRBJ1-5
TGTGCCAGCAGTTTACCGAATCAACCCCAGCATTTT
CASSLPNQPQHF
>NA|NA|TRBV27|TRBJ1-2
TGTGCCAGCAGGTCGGGGTATGGCTACACCTTC
CASRSGYGYTF
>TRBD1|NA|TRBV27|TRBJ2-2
TGTGCCAGCAGTCCAGTCGGACAGGGGGCTGACGGGGAGCTGTTTTTT
CASSPVGQGADGELFF
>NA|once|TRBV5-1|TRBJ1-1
TGCGCCAGCAGCTTGGACCGAACTGAAGCTTTCTTT
CASSLDRTEAFF
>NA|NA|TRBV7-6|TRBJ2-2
TGTGCCAGCAGCTTGGATTCGCCGGGTTTGTCCGGGGAGCTGTTTTTT
CASSLDSPGLSGELFF
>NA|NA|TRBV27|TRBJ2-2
TGTGCCAGCAGTTGGACGGGCGGCACCGGGGAGCTGTTTTTT
CASSWTGGTGELFF
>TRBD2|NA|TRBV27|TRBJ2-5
TGTGCCAGCAGTGAGCGGGGGCAAGAGACCCAGTACTTC
CASSERGQETQYF
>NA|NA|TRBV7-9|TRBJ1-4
TGTGCCAGCACCCCTCCCGGATGGAATGAAAAACTGTTTTTT
CASTPPGWNEKLFF
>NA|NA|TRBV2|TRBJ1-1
TGTGCCAGCAGAGGAGCGGCATATCCTGAAGCTTTCTTT
CASRGAAYPEAFF
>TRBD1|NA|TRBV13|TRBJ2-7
TGTGCCAGCAGCCCCGGACAGGGGAAATTCCACGAGCAGTACTTC
CASSPGQGKFHEQYF
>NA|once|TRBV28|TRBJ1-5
TGTGCCAGCAGTACCCAGAATAGGCCAAATCAGCCCCAGCATTTT
CASSTQNRPNQPQHF
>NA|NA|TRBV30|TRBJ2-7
TGTGCCTGGACGTTAGGGACCTACGAGCAGTACTTC
CAWTLGTYEQYF
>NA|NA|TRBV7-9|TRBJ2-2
TGTGCCAGCAGCTTAGCGGACGGGTCCGCCGGAAGATACACCGGGGAGCTGTTTTTT
CASSLADGSAGRYTGELFF
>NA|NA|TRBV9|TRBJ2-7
TGTGCCAGCAGCGTAATGGGGGAAGCCTACGAGCAGTACTTC
CASSVMGEAYEQYF
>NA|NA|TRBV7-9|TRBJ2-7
TGTGCCAGCAGCTTAGACCTCGGCCGTCCCGAGCAGTACTTC
CASSLDLGRPEQYF
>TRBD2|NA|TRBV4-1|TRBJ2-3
TGCGCCAGCAGCCTACTAGCGGGAGCAGATACGCAGTATTTT
CASSLLAGADTQYF
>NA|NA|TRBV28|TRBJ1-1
TGTGCCAGCAGTTTTTTGGGGGCTCGGAACACTGAAGCTTTCTTT
CASSFLGARNTEAFF
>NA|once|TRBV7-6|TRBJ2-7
TGTGCCAGCAGCTATTCTATAGCGCAACCCAACTACGAGCAGTACTTC
CASSYSIAQPNYEQYF
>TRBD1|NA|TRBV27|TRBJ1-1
TGTGCCAGCAGTCCCGCTGGAGAGGGGGCTCTCCCCACTGAAGCTTTCTTT
CASSPAGEGALPTEAFF
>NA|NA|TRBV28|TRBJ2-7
TGTGCCAGCAGTTTATCCCCCGGCAGCTTTACTTACGAGCAGTACTTC
CASSLSPGSFTYEQYF
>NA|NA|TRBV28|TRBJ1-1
TGTGCCAGCGGCCAGATTAGGGAGGGACATATGAACACTGAAGCTTTCTTT
CASGQIREGHMNTEAFF
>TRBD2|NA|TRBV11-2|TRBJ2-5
TGTGCCAGCAGCTTAGTGAGCGGGAGGGCGGAGACCCAGTACTTC
CASSLVSGRAETQYF
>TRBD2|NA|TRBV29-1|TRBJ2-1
TGCAGCGTTGAAGGCCCTACTAGCGGGCCCACGAGCTCCTACAATGAGCAGTTCTTC
CSVEGPTSGPTSSYNEQFF
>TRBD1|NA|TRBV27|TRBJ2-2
TGTGCCAGCAGTCGTCGGGACAGGGGACGGACCGGGGAGCTGTTTTTT
CASSRRDRGRTGELFF
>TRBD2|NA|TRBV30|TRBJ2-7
TGTGCCTGGGGGGGACTAGCGGGAGGCTTTTCCTACGAGCAGTACTTC
CAWGGLAGGFSYEQYF
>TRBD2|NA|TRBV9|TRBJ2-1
TGTGCCAGCAGCCGTACGCCGGGACTAGCGGCCAATGAGCAGTTCTTC
CASSRTPGLAANEQFF
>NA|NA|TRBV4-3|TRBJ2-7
TGCGCCAGCAGCCACGGGACTCAAGACTACGAGCAGTACTTC
CASSHGTQDYEQYF
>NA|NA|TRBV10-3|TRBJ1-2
TGTGCCATCTACGGGGAGGGCCCTAACTATGGCTACACCTTC
CAIYGEGPNYGYTF
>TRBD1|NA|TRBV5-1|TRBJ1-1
TGCGCCAGCAGCCCGTGGACAGGGACCGCCGTGCTGACTGAAGCTTTCTTT
CASSPWTGTAVLTEAFF
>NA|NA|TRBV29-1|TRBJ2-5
TGCAGCGTTGGCCCGGCGGACTTGGCGTACCAAGAGACCCAGTACTTC
CSVGPADLAYQETQYF
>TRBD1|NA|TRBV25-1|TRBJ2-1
TGTGCCAGCGTTTCCGGGACAGGGGGTTACAATGAGCAGTTCTTC
CASVSGTGGYNEQFF
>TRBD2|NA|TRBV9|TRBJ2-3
TGTGCCAGCAGCCCCTCCCCCCCTAGCGGGGTCACAGATACGCAGTATTTT
CASSPSPPSGVTDTQYF